Below, 19 T cell receptor beta chains from the same sample are listed, as sequenced in a study of blood T cell repertoires in COVID-19 (dated by TCRdb to 2018 to 2021). The library was produced with the immunoSEQ multiplex PCR assay. TCRdb provides this immuneACCESS table in a form limited to in-frame rearrangements. Some clones are lacking; in checked studies, under half of them reflect an unresolved V gene, and why the rest are absent is not known. The sample table records some 160,000 clones; nearly 80% of these occur just once. The biggest ten clones account for 14% of the sample. Sequencing was performed on peripheral blood. These receptors were obtained from a woman aged 80 or over with acute or convalescent COVID-19.

V is TRBV7-6 and J is TRBJ2-7, with D possibly matching TRBD2 (5 bases). The CDR3 totals 9 residues. Per the germline V gene, CDR1 is SGHVS and CDR2 is FNYEAQ. The CDR3 is CASSYGRNV. CDR3 sequence (DNA): TGTGCCAGCAGCTATGGGAGAAATGTC.

The V gene is TRBV7-9, the J gene TRBJ1-2; D is perhaps TRBD1 (5 bases). This CDR3 is 16 amino acids long. Per the germline V gene, CDR1 is SEHNR and CDR2 is FQNEAQ (reference sequence). V lost 4 bases to trimming and J lost 2 bases, with 17 bases between them. CDR3 region: CASSSGGEIGNYGYTF. In nucleotides, the CDR3 is TGTGCCAGCAGCTCCGGGGGGGAAATCGGCAACTATGGCTACACCTTC. Together with reference TRBV7-9 and TRBJ1-2, the CDR3 gives the full variable domain: DTGVSQNPRHKITKRGQNVTFRCDPISEHNRLYWYRQTLGQGPEFLTYFQNEAQLEKSRLLSDRFSAERPKGSFSTLEIQRTEQGDSAMYLCASSSGGEIGNYGYTFGSGTRLTVV.

The J gene is TRBJ1-2, the V gene TRBV30; D is perhaps TRBD1 (5 bases). The germline CDR1 and CDR2 sequences are GTSNPN and SVGIG (reference sequence). CDR3 size: 13 residues. Trimming pared 3 bases from V and 2 bases from J, leaving 10 bases between. The chain's CDR3 is CAWRAAGNYGYTF. CDR3 nucleotide sequence: TGTGCCTGGAGGGCCGCAGGGAACTATGGCTACACCTTC.

This chain links TRBV7-8 with TRBJ1-4, with TRBD1 matching 7 bases. The CDR3 totals 16 residues. From germline, CDR1 is SGHVS and CDR2 FQNEAQ. The trim removed 5 bases at V and 5 bases at J, leaving 11 bases unmatched. CDR3 residues: CASSQHRDSWNEKLFF. The DNA of the CDR3 is TGTGCCAGCAGCCAACACCGGGACAGCTGGAATGAAAAACTGTTTTTT.

This clone was seen more than once but under ten times. In DNA, the CDR3 is TGTGCCTGGAGTGTACTTGGGGGCTCATCACCCCAGCATTTT. Translation: CAWSVLGGSSPQHF. The chain links TRBV30 to TRBJ1-5, with TRBD1 as a possible D gene (6 bases). Looked up from germline, CDR1 is GTSNPN and CDR2 is SVGIG (reference sequence). This CDR3 is built from 14 residues. The V gene lost 0 bases and the J gene lost 10 bases, with 16 bases spanning the gap.

This chain joins TRBV6-5 and TRBJ1-3; D is undetermined. V dropped 6 bases and J dropped 2 bases, with 14 bases sitting between them. The CDR3 extends over 15 amino acids. The germline CDR1 and CDR2 sequences are MNHEY and SVGAGI. The CDR3 is CASRSSGGAGNTIYF. The DNA for the CDR3 is TGTGCCAGCAGATCCTCGGGAGGAGCTGGAAACACCATATATTTT.

The chain uses TRBV5-1 and TRBJ1-1; weak D call: TRBD1 (6 bases). The V gene lost 7 bases and the J gene lost 1 base, with 14 bases spanning the gap. The germline V gene encodes CDR1 SGHRS and CDR2 YFSETQ. The CDR3 loop spans 14 amino acids. CDR3 DNA: TGCGCCAGCGGATCGGGGACACCGAACACTGAAGCTTTCTTT. This gives the protein CASGSGTPNTEAFF.

This sequence joins TRBV7-8 and TRBJ2-1, with a weak D call TRBD2 (6 bases). CDR1 is SGHVS and CDR2 is FQNEAQ in the germline V gene. V was shortened by 5 bases and J by 3 bases, with 14 bases between the two germline ends. This CDR3 spans 15 amino acids. The CDR3 bases are TGTGCCAGCAGCCCAATGGCGGGGAACTACAATGAGCAGTTCTTC. Protein: CASSPMAGNYNEQFF.

The chain recombines TRBV3-1 (or the pseudogene TRBV3-2) with TRBJ2-3; D is undetermined. In germline, CDR1 is LGHDT, CDR2 YNNKEL (reference sequence). CDR3 length: 14 residues. V was pared by 1 base and J by 3 bases, with 8 bases between. CDR3 bases: TGTGCCAGCAGCCAAGGGGCAGGTACAGATACGCAGTATTTT. Its translation is CASSQGAGTDTQYF.

The rearrangement uses TRBV3-1 (or the pseudogene TRBV3-2) and TRBJ1-1; TRBD1 agrees at 7 bases. CDR3 length: 15 amino acids. V trimming: 3 bases; J trimming: 3 bases; junction bases outside the gene matches: 7. CDR1 LGHDT and CDR2 YNNKEL come from the germline V gene (reference sequence). The CDR3 DNA follows: TGTGCCAGCAGCCAGGTGGTAGGGGGCTACACTGAAGCTTTCTTT. This encodes CASSQVVGGYTEAFF.

This clone was recorded only once. The chain is built from TRBV6-6 and TRBJ2-5; the D is unclear. V dropped 5 bases and J dropped 5 bases, with 9 bases sitting between them. Germline CDR1 MNHNY, CDR2 SVGAGI (reference sequence). There are 12 residues in the CDR3. The DNA of the CDR3 is TGTGCCAGCAGTGGGCCTGTGGAGACCCAGTACTTC. Translated: CASSGPVETQYF.

This chain links TRBV7-9 with TRBJ2-1; 11 bases align to TRBD1. This CDR3 has 15 residues. V shed 4 bases and J 6 bases; nucleotides not matched to a gene: 5. Germline loops: CDR1 SEHNR, CDR2 FQNEAQ (reference sequence). The chain's CDR3 is CASSSGQGAPNEQFF. CDR3 DNA: TGTGCCAGCAGCTCTGGACAGGGGGCCCCCAATGAGCAGTTCTTC.

CDR3 DNA sequence: TGTGCCAGCAGTTTAGGGGGCGGACCAAGTCATACGCAGTATTTT. Amino acid sequence: CASSLGGGPSHTQYF. V usage is TRBV28 and J usage is TRBJ2-3; D might be TRBD1 (6 bases). CDR1 MDHEN and CDR2 SYDVKM come from the germline V gene. The CDR3 totals 15 residues. Deletions cut 2 bases from V and 7 bases from J, with 16 bases between.

V is TRBV6-4 and J is TRBJ2-6; 7 bases match TRBD1. J was trimmed by 0 bases and V by 8 bases; bases with no gene match: 13. The CDR3 has 18 amino acids. The germline gives CDR1 MRHNA, CDR2 SNTAGT. Here the CDR3 DNA reads TGTGCCAGCTACCCCAAACCACAGGGGAGCTCTGGGGCCAACGTCCTGACTTTC. Translated: CASYPKPQGSSGANVLTF.

This chain joins TRBV7-9 and TRBJ1-2; 12 nucleotides align to TRBD1. J was trimmed by 9 bases and V by 3 bases; bases with no gene match: 8. CDR1 is SEHNR and CDR2 is FQNEAQ in the germline V gene (reference sequence). The CDR3 runs 15 residues. The CDR3 coding sequence is TGTGCCAGCAGCTTCCGGGACAGGGGGCGGGGAAGCTACACCTTC. The encoded protein is CASSFRDRGRGSYTF.

The J gene is TRBJ1-2, the V gene TRBV7-8; weak D call: TRBD1 (5 bases). This CDR3 has 14 residues. V was cut by 3 bases and J by 4 bases, with 12 bases left in between. CDR1 and CDR2 (germline): SGHVS, FQNEAQ. The CDR3 region is CASSFTGGRYGYTF. In DNA form, the CDR3 reads TGTGCCAGCAGCTTCACGGGGGGTCGCTATGGCTACACCTTC.

The chain uses TRBV19 and TRBJ2-5, with TRBD2 matching 7 bases. Germline V gene lookup returns CDR1 LNHDA and CDR2 SQIVND (reference sequence). The CDR3 extends over 18 amino acids. V dropped 7 bases and J dropped 5; count of bases not matched to a gene: 22. CDR3 amino acids: CASKRGGLADYRGETQYF. DNA for the CDR3: TGTGCCAGTAAAAGAGGTGGGCTAGCGGACTACCGGGGGGAGACCCAGTACTTC.

V and J are TRBV9 and TRBJ1-5, with 8 bases aligning to TRBD1. This CDR3 has 15 amino acids. CDR1 is SGDLS and CDR2 is YYNGEE in the germline V gene. V gave up 3 bases and J gave up 0 bases; unmatched junction bases: 2. The CDR3 loop reads CASSDGTGSNQPQHF. CDR3 sequence (DNA): TGTGCCAGCAGCGATGGGACAGGTAGCAATCAGCCCCAGCATTTT.

This clone showed up just once. This sequence joins TRBV15 and TRBJ2-1; possibly TRBD2 for D (5 bases). The CDR3 is 20 amino acids. The germline V and J ends were trimmed by 1 base and 5 bases, with 27 bases remaining between them. Germline CDR1 and CDR2: LNHNV and YYDKDF (reference sequence). CDR3 coding DNA: TGTGCCACCAGCAGAGGGGCGGACTGGTCCCAGCGCGATCCGAACAATGAGCAGTTCTTC. Residues: CATSRGADWSQRDPNNEQFF.